This TCR beta chain stems from a study of siplizumab effects on memory and regulatory T cells. This CDR3 is 14 amino acids long. Germline CDR1 SGDLS, CDR2 YYNGEE. V gave up 7 bases and J gave up 0 bases, with 11 bases separating them. The data were produced by immunoSEQ multiplex PCR, yet TCRdb's version contains in-frame clones alone and is incomplete. The sample holds about 100,000 clones; around 90% are singletons and the top ten take around 13%. The material sequenced was non-Treg CD4+ T cells sorted from blood. The TCR sequence derives from a human donor in good health. This chain connects TRBV9 to TRBJ2-1; possibly TRBD2 for D (6 bases). The CDR3 sequence is CASGGGSSYNEQFF. In DNA form, the CDR3 reads TGTGCCAGCGGTGGGGGGAGCTCCTACAATGAGCAGTTCTTC. Full variable domain (rest looked up from reference TRBV9 and TRBJ2-1): DSGVTQTPKHLITATGQRVTLRCSPRSGDLSVYWYQQSLDQGLQFLIQYYNGEERAKGNILERFSAQQFPDLHSELNLSSLELGDSALYFCASGGGSSYNEQFFGPGTRLTVL.